This T cell receptor beta chain stems from a study of CD8 T cells in ankylosing spondylitis. Notes on the study in general: Earlier studies detected some motif variants in reactive arthritis synovial fluid and blood. Researchers report that disease-linked clones proved CD8+ and relatively rare in peripheral blood. From matched ankylosing spondylitis synovial fluid, disease-linked clones were reportedly recovered at significantly enriched levels. A motif of 8 or 9 highly homologous TCR beta variants was seen as apparently characteristic of ankylosing spondylitis blood.

The authors made TCR beta libraries by quantitative 5'-RACE with molecular barcodes. TCRdb independently ran MiXCR on the 5' RACE reads; one entry per CDR3 protein. The sample includes 400,000 or so distinct CDR3 sequences, more than 25% of them seen just once. This clonotype appeared a few times. As yet, its antigen is unknown. The clonotype was recovered from a male donor with ankylosing spondylitis. Sequenced material: blood, either unsorted or a sorted T cell fraction (not recorded which).

The CDR3 nucleotides read TGTGCCAGCAGCCAGCCCTTAATGGGGACTAGCGGCTATGAGCAGTTCTTC. Its translation is CASSQPLMGTSGYEQFF. The V and J genes are TRBV4-2 and TRBJ2-1, with 11 bases aligning to TRBD2. The CDR3 covers 17 residues. CDR1 and CDR2 (germline): LGHNA, YNFKEQ. J lost 8 bases, V lost 3 bases, and 12 bases had no gene match.